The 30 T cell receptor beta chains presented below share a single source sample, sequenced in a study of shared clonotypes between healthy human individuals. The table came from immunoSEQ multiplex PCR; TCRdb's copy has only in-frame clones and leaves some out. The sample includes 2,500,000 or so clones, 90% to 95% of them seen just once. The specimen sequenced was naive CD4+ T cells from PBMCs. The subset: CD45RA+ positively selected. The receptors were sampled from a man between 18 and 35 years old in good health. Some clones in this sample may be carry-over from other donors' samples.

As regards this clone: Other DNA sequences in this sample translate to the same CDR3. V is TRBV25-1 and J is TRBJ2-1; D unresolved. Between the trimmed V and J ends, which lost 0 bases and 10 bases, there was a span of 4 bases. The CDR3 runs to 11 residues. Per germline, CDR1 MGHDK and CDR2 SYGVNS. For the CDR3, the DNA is TGTGCCAGCAGTGAATACTTGGAGCAGTTCTTC. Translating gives CASSEYLEQFF. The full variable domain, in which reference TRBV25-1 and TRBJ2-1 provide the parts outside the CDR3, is EADIYQTPRYLVIGTGKKITLECSQTMGHDKMYWYQQDPGMELHLIHYSYGVNSTEKGDLSSESTVSRIRTEHFPLTLESARPSHTSQYLCASSEYLEQFFGPGTRLTVL.

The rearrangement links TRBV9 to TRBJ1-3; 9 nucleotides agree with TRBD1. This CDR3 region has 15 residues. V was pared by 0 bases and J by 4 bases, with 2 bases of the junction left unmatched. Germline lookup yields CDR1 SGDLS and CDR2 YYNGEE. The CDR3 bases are TGTGCCAGCAGCGTAGACGACAGGGGGGGAAACACCATATATTTT. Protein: CASSVDDRGGNTIYF.

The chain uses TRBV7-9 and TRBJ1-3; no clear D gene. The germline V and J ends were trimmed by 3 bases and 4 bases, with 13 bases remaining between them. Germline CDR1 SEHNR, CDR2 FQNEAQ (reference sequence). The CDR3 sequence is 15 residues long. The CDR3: CASSFPDRGGNTIYF. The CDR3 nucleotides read TGTGCCAGCAGCTTTCCCGACCGGGGAGGAAACACCATATATTTT.

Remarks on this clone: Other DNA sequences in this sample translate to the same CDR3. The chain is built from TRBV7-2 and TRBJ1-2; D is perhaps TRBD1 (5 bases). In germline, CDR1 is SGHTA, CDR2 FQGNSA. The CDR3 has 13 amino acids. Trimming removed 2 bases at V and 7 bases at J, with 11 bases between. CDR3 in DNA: TGTGCCAGCAGCTTACTAGGGGTTGGTGGCTACACCTTC. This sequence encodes CASSLLGVGGYTF.

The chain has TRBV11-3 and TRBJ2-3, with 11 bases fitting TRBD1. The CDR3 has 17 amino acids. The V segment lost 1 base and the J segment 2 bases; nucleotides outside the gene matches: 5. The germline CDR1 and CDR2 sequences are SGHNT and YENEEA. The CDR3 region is CASSLGDRGSPTDTQYF. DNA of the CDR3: TGTGCCAGCAGCTTAGGGGACAGGGGGTCTCCCACAGATACGCAGTATTTT.

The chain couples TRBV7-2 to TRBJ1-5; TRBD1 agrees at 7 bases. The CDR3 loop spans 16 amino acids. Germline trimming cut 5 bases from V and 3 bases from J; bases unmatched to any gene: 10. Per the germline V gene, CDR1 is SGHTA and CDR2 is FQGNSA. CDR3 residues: CASSPTGRRANQPQHF. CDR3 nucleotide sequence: TGTGCCAGCAGCCCGACAGGGAGGAGGGCCAATCAGCCCCAGCATTTT.

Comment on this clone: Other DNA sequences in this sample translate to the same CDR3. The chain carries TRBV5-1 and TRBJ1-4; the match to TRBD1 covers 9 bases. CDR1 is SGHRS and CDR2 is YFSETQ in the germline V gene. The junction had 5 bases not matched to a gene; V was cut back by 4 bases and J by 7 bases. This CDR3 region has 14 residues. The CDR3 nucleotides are TGCGCCAGCAGCCCGGGACAGGGAGGTGAAAAACTGTTTTTT. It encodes CASSPGQGGEKLFF.

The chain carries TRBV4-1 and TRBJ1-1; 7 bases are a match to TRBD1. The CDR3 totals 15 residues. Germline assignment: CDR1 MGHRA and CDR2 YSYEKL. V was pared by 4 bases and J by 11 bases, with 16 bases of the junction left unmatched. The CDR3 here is CASSPQVGQGVNAFF. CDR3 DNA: TGCGCCAGCAGCCCCCAGGTCGGGCAGGGGGTAAATGCTTTCTTT.

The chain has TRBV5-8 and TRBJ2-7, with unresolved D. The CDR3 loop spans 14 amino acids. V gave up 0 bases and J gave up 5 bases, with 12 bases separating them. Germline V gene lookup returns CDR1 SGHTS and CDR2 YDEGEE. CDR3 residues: CASSLEVRVHEQYF. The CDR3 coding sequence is TGTGCCAGCAGCTTGGAAGTTAGGGTCCACGAGCAGTACTTC.

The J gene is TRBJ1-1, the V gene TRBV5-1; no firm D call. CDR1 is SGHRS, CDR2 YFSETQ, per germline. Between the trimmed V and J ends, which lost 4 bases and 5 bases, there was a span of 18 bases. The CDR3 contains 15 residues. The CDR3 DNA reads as TGCGCCAGCAGCCTCTACGGGATGGAAGAAACTGAAGCTTTCTTT. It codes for CASSLYGMEETEAFF.

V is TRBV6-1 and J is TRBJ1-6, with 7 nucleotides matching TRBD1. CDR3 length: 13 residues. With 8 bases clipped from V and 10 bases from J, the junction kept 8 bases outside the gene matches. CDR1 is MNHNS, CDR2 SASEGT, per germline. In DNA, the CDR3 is TGTGCCAGCTCCGGACAGGACCCCTCACCCCTCCACTTT. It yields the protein CASSGQDPSPLHF.

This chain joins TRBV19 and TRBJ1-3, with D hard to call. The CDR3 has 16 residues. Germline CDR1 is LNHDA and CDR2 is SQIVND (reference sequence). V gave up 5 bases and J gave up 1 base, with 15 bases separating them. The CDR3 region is CASSVRGSASGNTIYF. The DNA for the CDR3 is TGTGCCAGTAGTGTACGAGGGTCGGCTTCTGGAAACACCATATATTTT.

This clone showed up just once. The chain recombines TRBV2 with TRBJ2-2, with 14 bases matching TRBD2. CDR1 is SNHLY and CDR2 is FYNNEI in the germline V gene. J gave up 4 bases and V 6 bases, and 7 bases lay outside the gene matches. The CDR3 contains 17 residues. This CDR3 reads CASSMTSGRAGTGELFF. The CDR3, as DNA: TGTGCCAGCAGCATGACTAGCGGGAGGGCGGGCACCGGGGAGCTGTTTTTT.

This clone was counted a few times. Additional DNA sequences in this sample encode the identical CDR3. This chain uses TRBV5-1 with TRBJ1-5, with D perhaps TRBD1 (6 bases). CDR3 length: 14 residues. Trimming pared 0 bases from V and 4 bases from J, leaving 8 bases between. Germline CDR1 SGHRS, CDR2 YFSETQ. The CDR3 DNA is TGCGCCAGCAGCTTGGGGACAGCAAATCAGCCCCAGCATTTT. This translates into CASSLGTANQPQHF. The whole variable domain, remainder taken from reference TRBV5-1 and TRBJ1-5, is KAGVTQTPRYLIKTRGQQVTLSCSPISGHRSVSWYQQTPGQGLQFLFEYFSETQRNKGNFPGRFSGRQFSNSRSEMNVSTLELGDSALYLCASSLGTANQPQHFGDGTRLSIL.

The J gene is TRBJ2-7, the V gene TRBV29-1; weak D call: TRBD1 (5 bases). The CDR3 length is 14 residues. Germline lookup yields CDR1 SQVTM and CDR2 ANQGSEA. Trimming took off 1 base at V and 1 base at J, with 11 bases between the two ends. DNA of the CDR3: TGCAGCGTTGAAGGAAGGCCAGGGTCCTACGAGCAGTACTTC. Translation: CSVEGRPGSYEQYF.

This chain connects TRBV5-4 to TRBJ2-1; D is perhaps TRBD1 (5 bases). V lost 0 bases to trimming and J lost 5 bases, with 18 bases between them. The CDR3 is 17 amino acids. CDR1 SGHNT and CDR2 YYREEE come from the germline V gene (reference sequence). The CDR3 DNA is TGTGCCAGCAGCTTGGAGACAGCACGACGGTCAAACAATGAGCAGTTCTTC. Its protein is CASSLETARRSNNEQFF.

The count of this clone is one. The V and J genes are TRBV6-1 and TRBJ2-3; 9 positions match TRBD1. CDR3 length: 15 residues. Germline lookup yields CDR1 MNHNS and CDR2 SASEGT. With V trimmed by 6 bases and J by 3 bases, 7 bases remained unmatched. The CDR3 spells CASSHGTGRTDTQYF. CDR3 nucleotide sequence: TGTGCCAGCAGCCATGGGACAGGGCGTACAGATACGCAGTATTTT.

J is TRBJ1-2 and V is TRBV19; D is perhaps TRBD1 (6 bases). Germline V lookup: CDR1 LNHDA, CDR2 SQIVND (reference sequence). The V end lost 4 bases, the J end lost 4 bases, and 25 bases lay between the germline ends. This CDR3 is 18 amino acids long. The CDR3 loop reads CASSKNRPAGEMGYGYTF. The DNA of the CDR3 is TGTGCCAGTAGTAAAAACCGTCCTGCAGGGGAAATGGGCTATGGCTACACCTTC.

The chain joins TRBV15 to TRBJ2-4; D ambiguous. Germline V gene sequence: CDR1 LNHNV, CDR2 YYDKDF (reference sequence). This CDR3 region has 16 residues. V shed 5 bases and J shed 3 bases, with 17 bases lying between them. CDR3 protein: CATSGLRVEDKNIQYF. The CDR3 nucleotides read TGTGCCACCAGCGGCCTTCGAGTGGAAGACAAAAACATTCAGTACTTC.

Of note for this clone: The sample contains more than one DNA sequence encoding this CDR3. In nucleotides, the CDR3 is TGTGCCAGCAGTTACTCGACGGGTGGAAACACCATATATTTT. This sequence encodes CASSYSTGGNTIYF. The rearrangement joins TRBV6-5 to TRBJ1-3, with D uncertain. Trimming took 0 bases from V and 3 from J, leaving 6 bases between them. CDR1 and CDR2 (germline): MNHEY, SVGAGI. The CDR3 has 14 amino acids.

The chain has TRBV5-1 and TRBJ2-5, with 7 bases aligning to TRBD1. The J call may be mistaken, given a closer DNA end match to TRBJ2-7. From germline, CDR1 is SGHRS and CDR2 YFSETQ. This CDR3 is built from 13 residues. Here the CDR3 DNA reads TGCGCCAGCAGCTTGCCAGGGGGATACGAGCAGTACTTC. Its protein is CASSLPGGYEQYF.

CDR3 in DNA: TGTGCCAGCAGTGCCCCAGGGTCGAGCAATCAGCCCCAGCATTTT. Translation: CASSAPGSSNQPQHF. The rearrangement links TRBV28 to TRBJ1-5; the D gene is possibly TRBD1 (5 bases). This CDR3 region has 15 residues. With 5 bases removed from V and 1 base from J, the gap between germline ends came to 12 bases. Germline V gene lookup returns CDR1 MDHEN and CDR2 SYDVKM.

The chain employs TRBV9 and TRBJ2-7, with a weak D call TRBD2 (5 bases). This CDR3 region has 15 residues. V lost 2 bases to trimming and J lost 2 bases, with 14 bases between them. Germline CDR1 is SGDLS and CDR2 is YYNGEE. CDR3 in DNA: TGTGCCAGCAGCGTGGCGGACTCCTTGACCTACGAGCAGTACTTC. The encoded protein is CASSVADSLTYEQYF.

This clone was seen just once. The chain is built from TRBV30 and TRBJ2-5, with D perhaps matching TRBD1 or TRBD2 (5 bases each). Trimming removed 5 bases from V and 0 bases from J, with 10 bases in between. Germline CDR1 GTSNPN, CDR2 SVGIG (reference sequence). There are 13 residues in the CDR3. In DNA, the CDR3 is TGTGCCTGGTCGTGGGGGAACCAAGAGACCCAGTACTTC. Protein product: CAWSWGNQETQYF.

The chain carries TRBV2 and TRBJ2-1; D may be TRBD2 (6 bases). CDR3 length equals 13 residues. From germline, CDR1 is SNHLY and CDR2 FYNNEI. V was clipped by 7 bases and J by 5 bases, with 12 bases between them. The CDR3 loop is CASKISGNNEQFF. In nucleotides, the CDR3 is TGTGCCAGCAAGATTAGCGGTAACAATGAGCAGTTCTTC. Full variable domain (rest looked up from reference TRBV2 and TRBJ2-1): EPEVTQTPSHQVTQMGQEVILRCVPISNHLYFYWYRQILGQKVEFLVSFYNNEISEKSEIFDDQFSVERPDGSNFTLKIRSTKLEDSAMYFCASKISGNNEQFFGPGTRLTVL.

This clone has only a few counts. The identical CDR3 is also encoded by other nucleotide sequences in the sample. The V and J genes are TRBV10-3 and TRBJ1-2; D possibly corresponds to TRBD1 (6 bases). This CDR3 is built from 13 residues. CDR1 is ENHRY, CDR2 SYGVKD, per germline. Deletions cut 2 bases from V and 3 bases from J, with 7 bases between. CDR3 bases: TGTGCCATCAGTGAGCGACAGGACTATGGCTACACCTTC. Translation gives CAISERQDYGYTF.

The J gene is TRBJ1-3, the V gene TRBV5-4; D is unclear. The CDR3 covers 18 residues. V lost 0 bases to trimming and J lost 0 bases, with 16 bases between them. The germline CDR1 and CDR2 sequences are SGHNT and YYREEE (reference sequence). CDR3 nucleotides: TGTGCCAGCAGCTTGGACGGCGGAGGAGCCTTCTCTGGAAACACCATATATTTT. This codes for CASSLDGGGAFSGNTIYF.

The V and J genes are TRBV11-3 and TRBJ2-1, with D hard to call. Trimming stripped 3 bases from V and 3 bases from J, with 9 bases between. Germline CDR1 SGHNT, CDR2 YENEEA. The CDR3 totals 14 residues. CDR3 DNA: TGTGCCAGCAGCTTGGGTGCGATCTACAATGAGCAGTTCTTC. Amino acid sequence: CASSLGAIYNEQFF.

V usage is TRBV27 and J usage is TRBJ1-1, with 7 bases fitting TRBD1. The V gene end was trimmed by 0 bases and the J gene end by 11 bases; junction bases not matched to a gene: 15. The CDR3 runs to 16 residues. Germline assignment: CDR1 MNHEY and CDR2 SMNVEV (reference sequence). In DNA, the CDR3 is TGTGCCAGCAGTTTATCGACGGGGGGGAGGGGGCGGGTTGCTTTCTTT. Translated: CASSLSTGGRGRVAFF.

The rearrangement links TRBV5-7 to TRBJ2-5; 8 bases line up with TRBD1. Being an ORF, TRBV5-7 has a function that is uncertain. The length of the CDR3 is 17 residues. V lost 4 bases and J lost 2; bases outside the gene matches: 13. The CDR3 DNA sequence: TGTGCCAGCAGCCCCCCGGACAGGGATGTAGGTCAAGAGACCCAGTACTTC. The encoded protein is CASSPPDRDVGQETQYF.